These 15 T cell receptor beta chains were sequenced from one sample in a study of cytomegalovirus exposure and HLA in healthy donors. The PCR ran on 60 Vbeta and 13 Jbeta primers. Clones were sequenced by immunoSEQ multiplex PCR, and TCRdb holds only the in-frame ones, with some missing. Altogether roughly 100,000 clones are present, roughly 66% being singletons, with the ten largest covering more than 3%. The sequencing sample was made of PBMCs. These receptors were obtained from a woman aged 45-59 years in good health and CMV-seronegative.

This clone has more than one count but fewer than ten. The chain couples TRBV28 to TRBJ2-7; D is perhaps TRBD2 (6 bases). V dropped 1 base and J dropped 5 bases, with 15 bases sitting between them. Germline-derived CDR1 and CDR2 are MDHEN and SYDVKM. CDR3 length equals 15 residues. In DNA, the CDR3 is TGTGCCAGCAGTTTATCGGGAGTCGCGGTAGACGAGCAGTACTTC. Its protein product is CASSLSGVAVDEQYF.

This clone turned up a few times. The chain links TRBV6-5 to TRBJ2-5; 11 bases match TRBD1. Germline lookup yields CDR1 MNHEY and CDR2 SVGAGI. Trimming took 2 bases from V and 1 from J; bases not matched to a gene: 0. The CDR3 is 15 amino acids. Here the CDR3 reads CASSYGTGGQETQYF. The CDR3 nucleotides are TGTGCCAGCAGTTACGGGACAGGGGGCCAAGAGACCCAGTACTTC.

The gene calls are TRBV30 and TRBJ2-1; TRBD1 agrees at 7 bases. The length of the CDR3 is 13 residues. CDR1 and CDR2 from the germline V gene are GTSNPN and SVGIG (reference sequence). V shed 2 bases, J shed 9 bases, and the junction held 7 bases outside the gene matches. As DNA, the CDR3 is TGTGCCTGGAGTAAAAACAGGGGTGTTGAGCAGTTCTTC. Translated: CAWSKNRGVEQFF.

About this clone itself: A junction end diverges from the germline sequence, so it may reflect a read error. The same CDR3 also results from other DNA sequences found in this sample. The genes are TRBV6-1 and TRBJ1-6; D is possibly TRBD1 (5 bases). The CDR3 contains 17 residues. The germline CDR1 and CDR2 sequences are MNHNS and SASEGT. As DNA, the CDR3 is TGTGCCAGCAGTGAAGCGGGCGGGGCTGCCTATAATTCCCCCCTCCACTTT. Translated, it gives CASSEAGGAAYNSPLHF.

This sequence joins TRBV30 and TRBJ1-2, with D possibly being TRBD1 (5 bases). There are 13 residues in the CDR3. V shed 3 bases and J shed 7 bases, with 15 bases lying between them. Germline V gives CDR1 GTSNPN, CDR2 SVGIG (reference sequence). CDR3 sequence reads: CAWSPDIGFGYTF. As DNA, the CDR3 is TGTGCCTGGAGCCCGGACATAGGTTTTGGCTACACCTTC.

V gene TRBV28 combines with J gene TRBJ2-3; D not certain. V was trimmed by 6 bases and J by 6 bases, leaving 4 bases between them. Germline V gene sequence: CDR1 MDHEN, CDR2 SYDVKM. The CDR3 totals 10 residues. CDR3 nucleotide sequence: TGTGCCAGCAGCGGGGATACGCAGTATTTT. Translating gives CASSGDTQYF.

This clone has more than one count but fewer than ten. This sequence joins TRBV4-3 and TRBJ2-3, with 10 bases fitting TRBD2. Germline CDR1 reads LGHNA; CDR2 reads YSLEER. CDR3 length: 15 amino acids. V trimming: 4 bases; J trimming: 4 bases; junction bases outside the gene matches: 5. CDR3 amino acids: CASSPQREGADTQYF. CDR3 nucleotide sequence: TGCGCCAGCAGCCCTCAGCGGGAGGGCGCAGATACGCAGTATTTT.

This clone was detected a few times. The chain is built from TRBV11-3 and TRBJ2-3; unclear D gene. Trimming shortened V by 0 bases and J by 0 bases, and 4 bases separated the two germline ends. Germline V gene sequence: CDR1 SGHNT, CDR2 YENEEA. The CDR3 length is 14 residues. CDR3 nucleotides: TGTGCCAGCAGCTTAGATCTGAGCACAGATACGCAGTATTTT. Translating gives CASSLDLSTDTQYF.

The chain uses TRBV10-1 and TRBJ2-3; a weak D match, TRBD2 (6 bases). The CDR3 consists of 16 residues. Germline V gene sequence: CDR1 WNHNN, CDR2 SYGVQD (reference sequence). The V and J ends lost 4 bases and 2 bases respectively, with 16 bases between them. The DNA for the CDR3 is TGCGCCAGCAGTGGAGGACTAACGGGGCTCACAGATACGCAGTATTTT. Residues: CASSGGLTGLTDTQYF.

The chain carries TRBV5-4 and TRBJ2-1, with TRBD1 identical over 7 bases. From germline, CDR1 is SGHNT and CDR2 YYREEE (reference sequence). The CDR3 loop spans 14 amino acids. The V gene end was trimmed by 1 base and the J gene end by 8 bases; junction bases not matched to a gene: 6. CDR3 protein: CASSLMGQKDEQFF. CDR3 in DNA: TGTGCCAGCAGCTTGATGGGACAGAAGGATGAGCAGTTCTTC.

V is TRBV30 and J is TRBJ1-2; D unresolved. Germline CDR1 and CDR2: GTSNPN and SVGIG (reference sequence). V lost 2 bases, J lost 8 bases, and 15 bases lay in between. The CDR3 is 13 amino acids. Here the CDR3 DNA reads TGTGCCTGGAGTACGGGTTCAGAGGAGGGCTACACCTTC. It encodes CAWSTGSEEGYTF.

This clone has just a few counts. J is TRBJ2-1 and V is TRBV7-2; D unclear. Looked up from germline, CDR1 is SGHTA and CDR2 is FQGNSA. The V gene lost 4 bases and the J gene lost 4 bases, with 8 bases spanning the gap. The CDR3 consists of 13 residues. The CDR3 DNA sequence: TGTGCCAGCAGCTCTGACAATTACAATGAGCAGTTCTTC. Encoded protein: CASSSDNYNEQFF.

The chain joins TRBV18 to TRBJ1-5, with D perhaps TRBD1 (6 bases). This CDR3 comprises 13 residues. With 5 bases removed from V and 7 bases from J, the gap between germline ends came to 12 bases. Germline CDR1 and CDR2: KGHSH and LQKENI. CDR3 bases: TGTGCCAGCTCAGCGCAGGGGTGGCAGCCCCAGCATTTT. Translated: CASSAQGWQPQHF.

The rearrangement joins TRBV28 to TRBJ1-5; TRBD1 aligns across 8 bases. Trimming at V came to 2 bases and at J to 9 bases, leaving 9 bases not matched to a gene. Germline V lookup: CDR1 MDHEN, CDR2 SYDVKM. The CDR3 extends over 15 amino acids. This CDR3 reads CASSLAPSTGAPQHF. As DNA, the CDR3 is TGTGCCAGCAGTTTAGCCCCCTCGACAGGGGCGCCCCAGCATTTT.

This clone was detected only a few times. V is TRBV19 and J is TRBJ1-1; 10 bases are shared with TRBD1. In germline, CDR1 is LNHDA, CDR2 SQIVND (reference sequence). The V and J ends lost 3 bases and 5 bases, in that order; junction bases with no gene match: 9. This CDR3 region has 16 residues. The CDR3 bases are TGTGCCAGTAGTATCCCCCCGACAGGGGGCTATACTGAAGCTTTCTTT. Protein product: CASSIPPTGGYTEAFF.